The 18 T cell receptor beta chains below all came from one sample that was sequenced in a study of blood T cell repertoires in COVID-19. The protocol was immunoSEQ multiplex PCR, while the TCRdb copy is restricted to in-frame clones and leaves out a portion. The sample contains about 260,000 clones, more than 80% of which appear only once. Sequenced sample: PBMCs or T cells enriched from blood (not recorded which). Receptors were obtained from a man between 50 and 59 years old who had been exposed to COVID-19.

The chain has TRBV28 and TRBJ2-2; perhaps TRBD1 as D (5 bases). The CDR3 loop spans 13 amino acids. Between the trimmed V and J ends, which lost 6 bases and 6 bases, there was a span of 11 bases. Germline CDR1 and CDR2: MDHEN and SYDVKM. The chain's CDR3 is CASRRQISGELFF. Written as DNA, the CDR3 is TGTGCCAGCAGACGACAGATCTCCGGGGAGCTGTTTTTT.

The chain joins TRBV11-2 to TRBJ2-3, with 10 bases that match TRBD2. CDR3 length: 17 residues. Germline V CDR1 and CDR2: SGHAT, FQNNGV. With V trimmed by 5 bases and J by 4 bases, 12 bases remained unmatched. The CDR3 reads CASSPLHRAGGPDTQYF. CDR3 DNA: TGTGCCAGCAGCCCCCTCCATAGAGCGGGGGGGCCAGATACGCAGTATTTT. Full variable domain (remainder filled in from reference TRBV11-2 and TRBJ2-3): EAGVAQSPRYKIIEKRQSVAFWCNPISGHATLYWYQQILGQGPKLLIQFQNNGVVDDSQLPKDRFSAERLKGVDSTLKIQPAKLEDSAVYLCASSPLHRAGGPDTQYFGPGTRLTVL.

The chain links TRBV2 to TRBJ1-6; D is ambiguous. Germline assignment: CDR1 SNHLY and CDR2 FYNNEI. The CDR3 has 14 residues. Trimming took 8 bases from V and 14 from J, leaving 22 bases between them. The CDR3 loop is CASGGRTGGLALHF. CDR3 in DNA: TGTGCCAGCGGCGGTAGGACGGGAGGGTTGGCCCTCCACTTT.

The rearrangement links TRBV4-1 to TRBJ2-3; 9 positions match TRBD2. Germline loops: CDR1 MGHRA, CDR2 YSYEKL. The CDR3 consists of 17 residues. V gave up 3 bases and J gave up 1 base; unmatched junction bases: 8. CDR3 nucleotide sequence: TGCGCCAGCAGCCAGCCGGGACTAGCTCTACGCACAGATACGCAGTATTTT. Residues: CASSQPGLALRTDTQYF.

A single count supports this clone. The chain uses TRBV7-2 and TRBJ2-7; TRBD2 agrees at 7 bases. The CDR3 consists of 15 residues. With 6 bases clipped from V and 0 bases from J, the junction kept 8 bases outside the gene matches. From germline, CDR1 is SGHTA and CDR2 FQGNSA. The chain's CDR3 is CASRGTSESSYEQYF. CDR3 DNA sequence: TGTGCCAGCAGGGGAACTAGCGAGAGCTCCTACGAGCAGTACTTC.

This sequence joins TRBV5-1 and TRBJ2-5, with 10 positions matching TRBD1. Germline-derived CDR1 and CDR2 are SGHRS and YFSETQ. This CDR3 contains 17 residues. With 4 bases clipped from V and 0 bases from J, the junction kept 9 bases outside the gene matches. In DNA, the CDR3 is TGCGCCAGCAGCAGAGACAGGGGGCGGAACGACCAAGAGACCCAGTACTTC. Amino acids: CASSRDRGRNDQETQYF.

This chain connects TRBV18 to TRBJ1-6, with D perhaps matching TRBD1 (5 bases). Trimming cost V 3 bases and J 7 bases, with 10 bases left between them. Germline V gene sequence: CDR1 KGHSH, CDR2 LQKENI. CDR3 length equals 14 residues. The CDR3 nucleotides read TGTGCCAGCTCACCGGCAGGGATGAATTCACCCCTCCACTTT. Protein product: CASSPAGMNSPLHF.

This clone came up once. This chain joins TRBV7-2 and TRBJ1-5, with D perhaps TRBD1 (5 bases). The CDR3 sequence is 15 residues long. V dropped 2 bases and J dropped 9 bases, with 17 bases sitting between them. Germline lookup yields CDR1 SGHTA and CDR2 FQGNSA. The CDR3 region has the DNA TGTGCCAGCAGCTTACACGACAGTTTTTTGGGGCCCCAGCATTTT. This gives the protein CASSLHDSFLGPQHF.

This chain joins TRBV19 and TRBJ2-2; TRBD1 agrees at 10 bases. CDR3 length: 16 amino acids. V was pared by 2 bases and J by 6 bases, with 6 bases of the junction left unmatched. The germline gives CDR1 LNHDA, CDR2 SQIVND (reference sequence). In nucleotides, the CDR3 is TGTGCCAGTAGTATACGACAGGGGGCGAGAGCCGGGGAGCTGTTTTTT. It translates to CASSIRQGARAGELFF.

The rearrangement uses TRBV6-5 and TRBJ2-1; TRBD1 matches at 10 bases. CDR1 is MNHEY, CDR2 SVGAGI, per germline. V dropped 5 bases and J dropped 10; count of bases not matched to a gene: 8. CDR3 length: 14 amino acids. CDR3 nucleotide sequence: TGTGCCAGCAGTACCCGGACAGGGGGTTTAGAGCAGTTCTTC. It translates to CASSTRTGGLEQFF.

The chain couples TRBV19 to TRBJ2-1, with D unresolved. Trimming removed 3 bases at V and 9 bases at J, with 6 bases between. Germline V lookup: CDR1 LNHDA, CDR2 SQIVND (reference sequence). The CDR3 totals 11 residues. CDR3 protein: CASSIWSEQFF. The CDR3 region has the DNA TGTGCCAGTAGTATCTGGAGTGAGCAGTTCTTC.

The chain carries TRBV23-1 and TRBJ1-1; 8 bases are a match to TRBD1. TRBV23-1 is labeled an ORF, and its function is uncertain. With 9 bases clipped from V and 1 base from J, the junction kept 4 bases outside the gene matches. This CDR3 contains 13 residues. Here the CDR3 DNA reads TGCGCCAGGCATGACAGGGGGAACACTGAAGCTTTCTTT. Translating it yields CARHDRGNTEAFF.

The V and J genes are TRBV2 and TRBJ2-6; TRBD1 agrees at 8 bases. Germline V gene lookup returns CDR1 SNHLY and CDR2 FYNNEI. J gave up 2 bases and V 6 bases, and 9 bases lay outside the gene matches. The CDR3 loop spans 17 amino acids. CDR3: CASRKSDRGTGANVLTF. The CDR3 bases are TGTGCCAGCAGGAAATCCGACAGGGGAACTGGGGCCAACGTCCTGACTTTC.

The chain joins TRBV30 to TRBJ1-1; 11 bases map to TRBD1. V dropped 7 bases and J dropped 2; count of bases not matched to a gene: 12. Germline CDR1 reads GTSNPN; CDR2 reads SVGIG (reference sequence). The CDR3 runs to 16 residues. CDR3 nucleotides: TGTGCCTCGGGTCGGACAGGGGGCGGGCGTAACACTGAAGCTTTCTTT. This encodes CASGRTGGGRNTEAFF. The whole variable domain, remainder taken from reference TRBV30 and TRBJ1-1, is SQTIHQWPATLVQPVGSPLSLECTVEGTSNPNLYWYRQAAGRGLQLLFYSVGIGQISSEVPQNLSASRPQDRQFILSSKKLLLSDSGFYLCASGRTGGGRNTEAFFGQGTRLTVV.

J is TRBJ1-5 and V is TRBV28; 7 positions agree with TRBD1. The CDR3 contains 14 residues. The V and J ends lost 7 bases and 4 bases, in that order; junction bases with no gene match: 7. The germline CDR1 and CDR2 sequences are MDHEN and SYDVKM. CDR3 region: CASIQGNRNQPQHF. The CDR3 region has the DNA TGTGCCAGCATACAGGGGAATCGGAATCAGCCCCAGCATTTT.

The sample holds one count of this clone. J is TRBJ2-7 and V is TRBV29-1; D is undetermined. V was cut by 0 bases and J by 2 bases, with 8 bases left in between. The germline CDR1 and CDR2 sequences are SQVTM and ANQGSEA. This CDR3 is 13 amino acids long. CDR3 residues: CSVEDRPAYEQYV. The CDR3 nucleotides are TGCAGCGTTGAAGACAGGCCGGCCTACGAGCAGTACGTC.

V is TRBV2 and J is TRBJ2-5, with D tentatively TRBD2 (6 bases). The germline V and J ends were trimmed by 7 bases and 6 bases, with 24 bases remaining between them. Germline V gives CDR1 SNHLY, CDR2 FYNNEI. This CDR3 spans 16 amino acids. Written as DNA, the CDR3 is TGTGCCAGCACCCGGGACTTCACCGGGGGTAGCCAGACCCAGTACTTC. It specifies CASTRDFTGGSQTQYF. The full variable domain, its missing parts supplied by reference TRBV2 and TRBJ2-5, is EPEVTQTPSHQVTQMGQEVILRCVPISNHLYFYWYRQILGQKVEFLVSFYNNEISEKSEIFDDQFSVERPDGSNFTLKIRSTKLEDSAMYFCASTRDFTGGSQTQYFGPGTRLLVL.

The chain links TRBV6-6 to TRBJ2-1; 13 positions agree with TRBD2. Germline trimming cut 5 bases from V and 2 bases from J; bases unmatched to any gene: 9. This CDR3 has 18 amino acids. In germline, CDR1 is MNHNY, CDR2 SVGAGI (reference sequence). CDR3 in DNA: TGTGCCAGCAGTCCCCGAGCGACTAGCGGGGGGACCTACAATGAGCAGTTCTTC. Translating gives CASSPRATSGGTYNEQFF.